The 12 T cell receptor beta chains reported below all come from one sample, sequenced in a study of CD8 T cells in ankylosing spondylitis. TCRdb reprocessed the 5' RACE reads with MiXCR, giving one entry per CDR3 protein. The sample carries about 350,000 distinct CDR3 sequences, roughly 20% recorded once. Sample: blood, either unsorted or a sorted T cell fraction (not recorded which). All receptors come from a male donor with ankylosing spondylitis or in good health (not recorded which).

The chain links TRBV7-8 to TRBJ2-7; D unclear. The length of the CDR3 is 12 residues. Per the germline V gene, CDR1 is SGHVS and CDR2 is FQNEAQ. The V end was cut by 5 bases, the J end by 4 bases, with 9 bases between. The CDR3: CASSPVSYEQYF. CDR3 DNA: TGTGCCAGCAGCCCGGTCAGTTACGAGCAGTACTTC.

This clonotype was observed a handful of times. The CDR3 coding sequence is TGTGCCAGCAGTGAAGCCTTTGGGGCAGCCGTAAATCAGCCCCAGCATTTT. Translated, it gives CASSEAFGAAVNQPQHF. The chain combines TRBV6-1 with TRBJ1-5; tentative D call: TRBD1 (5 bases). This CDR3 has 17 amino acids. The germline V gene encodes CDR1 MNHNS and CDR2 SASEGT. V lost 0 bases to trimming and J lost 4 bases, with 16 bases between them.

This clonotype came up a few times. The chain couples TRBV7-9 to TRBJ2-3, with 11 bases identical to TRBD1. The CDR3 spans 17 residues. Looked up from germline, CDR1 is SEHNR and CDR2 is FQNEAQ (reference sequence). With V trimmed by 4 bases and J by 4 bases, 10 bases remained unmatched. CDR3 region: CASSSASWTGGPDTQYF. CDR3 DNA sequence: TGTGCCAGCAGCTCCGCCTCGTGGACAGGGGGCCCAGATACGCAGTATTTT.

The chain couples TRBV27 to TRBJ2-5; D is possibly TRBD1 (5 bases). Trimming took 2 bases from V and 5 from J, leaving 12 bases between them. CDR3 length: 14 amino acids. Germline V gene sequence: CDR1 MNHEY, CDR2 SMNVEV (reference sequence). CDR3 residues: CASSLQGTLETQYF. The CDR3 DNA reads as TGTGCCAGCAGTTTACAGGGTACTCTGGAGACCCAGTACTTC.

The rearrangement links TRBV27 to TRBJ2-3; 12 nucleotides align to TRBD2. V gave up 5 bases and J gave up 4 bases; unmatched junction bases: 7. The CDR3 spans 16 residues. Germline values: CDR1 MNHEY, CDR2 SMNVEV (reference sequence). CDR3 in DNA: TGTGCCAGCAGTCACGGACTAGCGGGGTCCGCAGATACGCAGTATTTT. Translating it yields CASSHGLAGSADTQYF.

This clonotype was seen ten or more times. The chain employs TRBV2 and TRBJ2-2; weak D call: TRBD1 (6 bases). In germline, CDR1 is SNHLY, CDR2 FYNNEI. The CDR3 runs 16 residues. With 7 bases removed from V and 0 bases from J, the gap between germline ends came to 15 bases. The CDR3 DNA reads TGTGCCAGCACTCCCGAGAGACAGGCGAACACCGGGGAGCTGTTTTTT. Residues: CASTPERQANTGELFF.

The chain carries TRBV30 and TRBJ1-1; D is possibly TRBD1 (5 bases). Germline V lookup: CDR1 GTSNPN, CDR2 SVGIG (reference sequence). The CDR3 is made up of 14 amino acids. V shed 4 bases and J shed 3 bases, with 15 bases lying between them. This chain's CDR3 is CAWNSGREDTEAFF. The DNA of the CDR3 is TGTGCCTGGAACAGCGGCAGGGAGGACACTGAAGCTTTCTTT.

The chain employs TRBV12-3 or TRBV12-4 and TRBJ1-5; 9 bases are a match to TRBD1. V dropped 1 base and J dropped 8; count of bases not matched to a gene: 6. The CDR3 length is 15 residues. CDR3 residues: CASSLVTGGFEPQHF. For the CDR3, the DNA is TGTGCCAGCAGTTTAGTTACAGGGGGCTTTGAGCCCCAGCATTTT.

The rearrangement uses TRBV7-8 and TRBJ2-7; the D gene is possibly TRBD2 (6 bases). V was pared by 1 base and J by 7 bases, with 11 bases between. Germline V gene lookup returns CDR1 SGHVS and CDR2 FQNEAQ. The CDR3 spans 13 residues. The CDR3 loop is CASSLELSGEQYF. The CDR3, as DNA: TGTGCCAGCAGCTTAGAGCTCAGCGGGGAGCAGTACTTC.

The chain has TRBV29-1 and TRBJ2-7; D gene uncertain. CDR1 and CDR2 from the germline V gene are SQVTM and ANQGSEA. The V gene lost 1 base and the J gene lost 6 bases, with 4 bases spanning the gap. The CDR3 length is 10 residues. The CDR3: CSVEGGEQYF. The CDR3 nucleotides are TGCAGCGTTGAAGGTGGCGAGCAGTACTTC.

This clonotype came up many times. This chain links TRBV12-3 or TRBV12-4 with TRBJ1-5, with 7 nucleotides matching TRBD1. Germline trimming cut 6 bases from V and 7 bases from J; bases unmatched to any gene: 6. CDR3 length: 13 amino acids. The CDR3 region is CASSRQGIQPQHF. The CDR3 DNA reads as TGTGCCAGCAGCAGACAGGGTATCCAGCCCCAGCATTTT.

This clonotype has just a few counts. The chain employs TRBV3-1 and TRBJ2-7; the D gene is possibly TRBD1 (6 bases). The CDR3 covers 10 residues. CDR1 and CDR2 from the germline V gene are LGHDT and YNNKEL (reference sequence). V was shortened by 8 bases and J by 7 bases, with 9 bases between the two germline ends. This CDR3 reads CASPTGEQYF. The CDR3 coding sequence is TGTGCCAGCCCCACAGGGGAGCAGTACTTC.